One and the same sample provided the 27 T cell receptor beta chains below, sequenced in a study of shared T cell receptors in the human thymus. Using immunoSEQ multiplex PCR, the repertoire was profiled, and TCRdb retains in-frame clones only, with some absent. Of hundreds of thousands of clones in the sample, approximately 78% are singletons; the top ten hold about 0.014%. A further study also used this sample, focusing on human thymus T cells.

Sequenced material: thymocytes. The origin of the receptors is a boy in the first two years of life with a congenital heart defect.

This clone was counted once. V and J are TRBV2 and TRBJ1-5, with D perhaps TRBD1 (6 bases). CDR3 size: 14 residues. V was shortened by 2 bases and J by 5 bases, with 10 bases between the two germline ends. Germline V gene lookup returns CDR1 SNHLY and CDR2 FYNNEI. This chain's CDR3 is CASSEMNRDQPQHF. The CDR3 DNA reads TGTGCCAGCAGTGAAATGAACAGGGATCAGCCCCAGCATTTT. Complete variable domain (other parts from reference TRBV2 and TRBJ1-5): EPEVTQTPSHQVTQMGQEVILRCVPISNHLYFYWYRQILGQKVEFLVSFYNNEISEKSEIFDDQFSVERPDGSNFTLKIRSTKLEDSAMYFCASSEMNRDQPQHFGDGTRLSIL.

This clone was seen once. The chain links TRBV5-1 to TRBJ2-7; D may match TRBD1 or TRBD2 (7 bases each). The CDR3 is made up of 16 amino acids. Trimming shortened V by 4 bases and J by 3 bases, and 20 bases separated the two germline ends. The V gene's germline CDR1 is SGHRS and CDR2 YFSETQ. The CDR3 region is CASSMGGDSLFYEQYF. CDR3 DNA: TGCGCCAGCAGCATGGGGGGGGACAGTTTATTCTACGAGCAGTACTTC.

This clone has a handful of counts. The chain joins TRBV4-2 to TRBJ2-1; TRBD1 might be the D (6 bases). Between the trimmed V and J ends, which lost 0 bases and 10 bases, there was a span of 16 bases. CDR1 is LGHNA and CDR2 is YNFKEQ in the germline V gene. CDR3 length: 15 amino acids. The CDR3 is CASSQEMGRGNEQFF. CDR3 nucleotide sequence: TGTGCCAGCAGCCAAGAAATGGGCAGGGGCAACGAGCAGTTCTTC.

The chain combines TRBV7-6 with TRBJ2-1; D may be TRBD2 (6 bases). V lost 0 bases and J 2 bases, leaving 11 bases between the germline ends. This CDR3 contains 16 residues. Per germline, CDR1 SGHVS and CDR2 FNYEAQ. The CDR3 sequence is CASSLAFPGAYNEQFF. The CDR3 nucleotides read TGTGCCAGCAGCTTAGCCTTCCCGGGGGCCTACAATGAGCAGTTCTTC.

This rearrangement joins TRBV28 to TRBJ1-2; a possible D gene is TRBD1 (5 bases). V was pared by 6 bases and J by 0 bases, with 14 bases between. CDR1 is MDHEN, CDR2 SYDVKM, per germline. The CDR3 length is 15 residues. The CDR3 coding sequence is TGTGCCAGCAGCCTACGCGGGGGGACTAACTATGGCTACACCTTC. It translates to CASSLRGGTNYGYTF.

The V call is TRBV29-1, the J call TRBJ1-1; the D is unclear. Germline-derived CDR1 and CDR2 are SQVTM and ANQGSEA. V was cut by 2 bases and J by 2 bases, with 6 bases left in between. The CDR3 has 12 amino acids. CDR3 nucleotides: TGCAGCGTTGAATCACTCAACACTGAAGCTTTCTTT. Residues: CSVESLNTEAFF.

The chain couples TRBV14 to TRBJ1-2; the match to TRBD1 covers 12 bases. The CDR3 length is 16 residues. CDR1 and CDR2 from the germline V gene are SGHDN and FVKESK. J lost 4 bases, V lost 4 bases, and 7 bases had no gene match. This CDR3 reads CASSPNRDRGPYGYTF. The CDR3 bases are TGTGCCAGCAGCCCAAACCGGGACAGGGGGCCCTATGGCTACACCTTC.

There are a few counts of this clone. The chain employs TRBV7-9 and TRBJ2-1, with D possibly TRBD2 on 6 matching bases. CDR1 SEHNR and CDR2 FQNEAQ come from the germline V gene (reference sequence). Trimming pared 7 bases from V and 2 bases from J, leaving 24 bases between. CDR3 length: 18 amino acids. The CDR3, as DNA: TGTGCCAGCATCCGCGGGGTAGGATGGCCCCAACCCTACAATGAGCAGTTCTTC. This encodes CASIRGVGWPQPYNEQFF. Full variable domain (rest looked up from reference TRBV7-9 and TRBJ2-1): DTGVSQNPRHKITKRGQNVTFRCDPISEHNRLYWYRQTLGQGPEFLTYFQNEAQLEKSRLLSDRFSAERPKGSFSTLEIQRTEQGDSAMYLCASIRGVGWPQPYNEQFFGPGTRLTVL.

The chain uses TRBV19 and TRBJ2-3; D is uncertain. The CDR3 is 16 amino acids. V lost 4 bases and J lost 4, with 18 bases in between. Germline V gene lookup returns CDR1 LNHDA and CDR2 SQIVND (reference sequence). CDR3 in DNA: TGTGCCAGTAGTAGGGTTCCATGGGTGAGGCCAGATACGCAGTATTTT. This codes for CASSRVPWVRPDTQYF. Looking up the rest from reference TRBV19 and TRBJ2-3 gives the full variable domain: DGGITQSPKYLFRKEGQNVTLSCEQNLNHDAMYWYRQDPGQGLRLIYYSQIVNDFQKGDIAEGYSVSREKKESFPLTVTSAQKNPTAFYLCASSRVPWVRPDTQYFGPGTRLTVL.

The chain recombines TRBV7-8 with TRBJ1-4, with a weak D call TRBD1 (5 bases). The length of the CDR3 is 12 residues. CDR1 is SGHVS and CDR2 is FQNEAQ in the germline V gene. This chain's CDR3 is CPKGTTNEKLFF. DNA of the CDR3: TGTCCCAAGGGGACAACTAATGAAAAACTGTTTTTT.

This chain links TRBV5-4 with TRBJ1-1, with 8 bases fitting TRBD1. Looked up from germline, CDR1 is SGHNT and CDR2 is YYREEE (reference sequence). The V segment lost 4 bases and the J segment 7 bases; nucleotides outside the gene matches: 3. CDR3 length equals 12 residues. This CDR3 reads CASSRTGLEAFF. DNA of the CDR3: TGTGCCAGCAGCAGGACAGGGCTTGAAGCTTTCTTT.

This chain connects TRBV7-9 to TRBJ2-1, with 11 bases matching TRBD2. Germline V gives CDR1 SEHNR, CDR2 FQNEAQ (reference sequence). Trimming cost V 0 bases and J 7 bases; bases outside gene matches: 8. This CDR3 region has 17 residues. The CDR3: CASSLAQKASGRNEQFF. The CDR3, as DNA: TGTGCCAGCAGCTTAGCGCAGAAGGCTAGCGGGAGGAATGAGCAGTTCTTC.

This clone was observed a handful of times. The rearrangement uses TRBV29-1 and TRBJ1-1; 8 bases map to TRBD1. Germline CDR1 and CDR2: SQVTM and ANQGSEA. Trimming cost V 7 bases and J 5 bases; bases outside gene matches: 6. The CDR3 is 12 residues long. CDR3 nucleotides: TGCAGCGGTACTACAGGGGGAACTGAAGCTTTCTTT. Its protein product is CSGTTGGTEAFF. Together with reference TRBV29-1 and TRBJ1-1, the CDR3 gives the full variable domain: SAVISQKPSRDICQRGTSLTIQCQVDSQVTMMFWYRQQPGQSLTLIATANQGSEATYESGFVIDKFPISRPNLTFSTLTVSNMSPEDSSIYLCSGTTGGTEAFFGQGTRLTVV.

The gene calls are TRBV13 and TRBJ1-6; TRBD1 agrees at 10 bases. The CDR3 covers 16 residues. From germline, CDR1 is PRHDT and CDR2 FYEKMQ (reference sequence). The junction had 6 bases not matched to a gene; V was cut back by 0 bases and J by 10 bases. The DNA of the CDR3 is TGTGCCAGCAGCTTAGGCGGGGACAGGGGTTACTCACCCCTCCACTTT. As protein: CASSLGGDRGYSPLHF.

The V gene is TRBV7-9, the J gene TRBJ2-3; a weak D match, TRBD1 (6 bases). Deletions cut 0 bases from V and 1 base from J, with 14 bases between. From germline, CDR1 is SEHNR and CDR2 FQNEAQ (reference sequence). There are 17 residues in the CDR3. CDR3 in amino acids: CASSLADRGWGTDTQYF. The DNA of the CDR3 is TGTGCCAGCAGCTTAGCGGATAGGGGGTGGGGCACAGATACGCAGTATTTT.

The rearrangement joins TRBV5-4 to TRBJ2-5; 13 bases are a match to TRBD2. The CDR3 is 16 residues long. Per germline, CDR1 SGHNT and CDR2 YYREEE (reference sequence). The V and J ends lost 4 bases and 3 bases, in that order; junction bases with no gene match: 6. The CDR3 reads CASSEGLAGDKETQYF. Written as DNA, the CDR3 is TGTGCCAGCAGCGAAGGACTAGCGGGAGATAAAGAGACCCAGTACTTC.

The gene calls are TRBV29-1 and TRBJ2-1; 13 bases are shared with TRBD2. The V segment lost 7 bases and the J segment 5 bases; nucleotides outside the gene matches: 8. This CDR3 comprises 15 residues. The germline V gene has CDR1 SQVTM and CDR2 ANQGSEA. The CDR3 loop is CSAGLAGEVHNEQFF. In nucleotides, the CDR3 is TGCAGCGCTGGACTAGCGGGAGAGGTCCACAATGAGCAGTTCTTC.

This clone appeared once. The chain uses TRBV6-1 and TRBJ1-2; 7 bases agree with TRBD1. The germline CDR1 and CDR2 sequences are MNHNS and SASEGT. Trimming cost V 3 bases and J 8 bases; bases outside gene matches: 6. The CDR3 totals 13 residues. Here the CDR3 DNA reads TGTGCCAGCAGTGAGACGACAGGGTGGGGCTACACCTTC. Amino acids: CASSETTGWGYTF.

This CDR3 is CATSRDNINYGYTF. CDR3 nucleotides: TGTGCCACCAGCAGAGATAACATTAACTATGGCTACACCTTC. The V gene is TRBV15, the J gene TRBJ1-2; D call uncertain. The ends were cut back, 0 bases at V and 1 base at J, with 6 bases in the middle. The germline gives CDR1 LNHNV, CDR2 YYDKDF (reference sequence). The CDR3 sequence is 14 residues long.

V is TRBV2 and J is TRBJ2-4; 7 bases line up with TRBD2. V shed 6 bases, J shed 5 bases, and the junction held 7 bases outside the gene matches. There are 14 residues in the CDR3. CDR1 and CDR2 from the germline V gene are SNHLY and FYNNEI. The CDR3 is CASSPRAGENIQYF. In DNA form, the CDR3 reads TGTGCCAGCAGCCCTCGTGCGGGGGAAAACATTCAGTACTTC.

The V and J genes are TRBV27 and TRBJ1-5, with 8 bases matching TRBD1. The V and J ends lost 1 base and 2 bases, in that order; junction bases with no gene match: 10. CDR3 size: 18 residues. The V gene's germline CDR1 is MNHEY and CDR2 SMNVEV (reference sequence). The CDR3 region has the DNA TGTGCCAGCAGTTTATTTGGACAGGGACCTGGGGGCAATCAGCCCCAGCATTTT. Translated, it gives CASSLFGQGPGGNQPQHF.

The chain combines TRBV7-9 with TRBJ1-4; possible D gene TRBD1, 5 bases. This CDR3 comprises 16 residues. The ends were cut back, 5 bases at V and 4 bases at J, with 17 bases in the middle. The germline V gene encodes CDR1 SEHNR and CDR2 FQNEAQ (reference sequence). CDR3 sequence reads: CASSPGLSEGNEKLFF. CDR3 nucleotide sequence: TGTGCCAGCAGCCCGGGACTTTCCGAGGGTAATGAAAAACTGTTTTTT.

This chain uses TRBV11-2 with TRBJ1-1, with D possibly matching TRBD1 (5 bases). This CDR3 comprises 13 residues. V was clipped by 6 bases and J by 6 bases, with 14 bases between them. CDR1 is SGHAT, CDR2 FQNNGV, per germline. CDR3 sequence: CASRDPGLPEAFF. The CDR3 bases are TGTGCCAGCAGGGATCCGGGACTCCCTGAAGCTTTCTTT.

The genes are TRBV7-8 and TRBJ2-1; perhaps TRBD2 as D (6 bases). From germline, CDR1 is SGHVS and CDR2 FQNEAQ. The ends were cut back, 4 bases at V and 3 bases at J, with 16 bases in the middle. The CDR3 consists of 16 residues. The CDR3 loop is CASSSRGSSDYNEQFF. CDR3 sequence (DNA): TGTGCCAGCAGCTCAAGAGGGTCTAGCGACTACAATGAGCAGTTCTTC.

The rearrangement links TRBV11-2 to TRBJ2-1, with TRBD2 identical over 10 bases. The CDR3 has 16 amino acids. From germline, CDR1 is SGHAT and CDR2 FQNNGV. Trimming took 1 base from V and 6 from J; bases not matched to a gene: 6. In DNA form, the CDR3 reads TGTGCCAGCAGCTTAGGGGGGGGACTAGCGAGCAATGAGCAGTTCTTC. It specifies CASSLGGGLASNEQFF. Using reference TRBV11-2 and TRBJ2-1 for the parts outside the CDR3, the full variable domain is EAGVAQSPRYKIIEKRQSVAFWCNPISGHATLYWYQQILGQGPKLLIQFQNNGVVDDSQLPKDRFSAERLKGVDSTLKIQPAKLEDSAVYLCASSLGGGLASNEQFFGPGTRLTVL.

This chain links TRBV30 with TRBJ1-4, with 9 bases fitting TRBD1. Germline V gene lookup returns CDR1 GTSNPN and CDR2 SVGIG (reference sequence). V shed 4 bases and J 1 base; nucleotides not matched to a gene: 7. The CDR3 spans 16 residues. The CDR3 bases are TGTGCCTGGATGGGCACAGGGGGCGGAACTAATGAAAAACTGTTTTTT. Translation gives CAWMGTGGGTNEKLFF. The variable domain in full, with the rest retrieved from reference TRBV30 and TRBJ1-4, is SQTIHQWPATLVQPVGSPLSLECTVEGTSNPNLYWYRQAAGRGLQLLFYSVGIGQISSEVPQNLSASRPQDRQFILSSKKLLLSDSGFYLCAWMGTGGGTNEKLFFGSGTQLSVL.

Here the CDR3 DNA reads TGTGCCAGTAGTACATATGACAGTGGTGCGGACACTGAAGCTTTCTTT. It codes for CASSTYDSGADTEAFF. The genes are TRBV19 and TRBJ1-1, with D perhaps TRBD1 (5 bases). CDR1 is LNHDA and CDR2 is SQIVND in the germline V gene (reference sequence). The CDR3 spans 16 residues. V lost 4 bases and J lost 3, with 18 bases in between.